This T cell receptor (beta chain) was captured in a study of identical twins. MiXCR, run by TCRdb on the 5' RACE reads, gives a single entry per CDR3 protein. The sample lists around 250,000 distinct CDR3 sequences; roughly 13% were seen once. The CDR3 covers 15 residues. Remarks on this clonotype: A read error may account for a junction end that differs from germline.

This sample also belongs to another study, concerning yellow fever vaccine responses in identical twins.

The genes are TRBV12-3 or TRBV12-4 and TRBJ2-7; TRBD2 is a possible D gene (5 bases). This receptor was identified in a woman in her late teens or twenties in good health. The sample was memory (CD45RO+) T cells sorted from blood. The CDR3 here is CASSFEASPSYEHYF. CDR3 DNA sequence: TGTGCCAGCAGTTTTGAGGCTAGCCCTTCCTACGAGCATTACTTC.